What follows are 22 T cell receptor beta chains derived from one specimen sequenced in a study of blood T cell repertoires in COVID-19 (TCRdb year 2020). To prepare the library, the immunoSEQ multiplex PCR assay was applied. TCRdb took over this immuneACCESS table, retaining in-frame rearrangements with V and J assigned. Such tables are incomplete; in checked studies, under half of the missing clones stem from an unresolved V gene, and the remainder is unexplained. In this sample the table shows fewer than 150,000 clones, about 90% of which occur a single time. Clones ranked in the top ten supply around 4.5% of the sample. Input material: peripheral blood. The receptors originated from a woman in her forties or fifties with acute or convalescent COVID-19.

The rearrangement links TRBV28 to TRBJ1-6; a weak D match, TRBD1 (5 bases). With 2 bases removed from V and 0 bases from J, the gap between germline ends came to 11 bases. This CDR3 region has 17 residues. From germline, CDR1 is MDHEN and CDR2 SYDVKM. The CDR3 here is CASSLSAGVSYNSPLHF. CDR3 DNA: TGTGCCAGCAGTTTAAGTGCGGGGGTCTCCTATAATTCACCCCTCCACTTT.

This clone has only one observation. V is TRBV10-3 and J is TRBJ2-7; 9 bases fit TRBD1. The germline V gene encodes CDR1 ENHRY and CDR2 SYGVKD. CDR3 length equals 17 residues. V shed 0 bases and J 7 bases; nucleotides not matched to a gene: 13. The CDR3 DNA reads as TGTGCCATCAGTGAGTCTATTATAAAGGACAGGGGTGAAGAGCAGTACTTC. This encodes CAISESIIKDRGEEQYF.

This chain links TRBV2 with TRBJ2-7, with 8 nucleotides matching TRBD2. Trimming at V came to 7 bases and at J to 6 bases, leaving 11 bases not matched to a gene. The CDR3 has 14 amino acids. Looked up from germline, CDR1 is SNHLY and CDR2 is FYNNEI. CDR3 sequence (DNA): TGTGCCAGCACTACGGGACTAGTGGCGTCCGAGCAGTACTTC. It translates to CASTTGLVASEQYF.

The chain combines TRBV27 with TRBJ2-7; D perhaps matches TRBD1 (6 bases). This CDR3 is 15 amino acids long. The germline CDR1 and CDR2 sequences are MNHEY and SMNVEV (reference sequence). The V end was cut by 8 bases, the J end by 2 bases, with 19 bases between. The CDR3 DNA follows: TGTGCCAGCGGGGTCCCGGGACACCGAACCTACGAGCAGTACTTC. This gives the protein CASGVPGHRTYEQYF.

The V gene is TRBV28, the J gene TRBJ2-5, with a tentative D call TRBD1 (5 bases). The CDR3 has 13 amino acids. The V end was cut by 4 bases, the J end by 4 bases, with 10 bases between. Germline V gene data show CDR1 as MDHEN and CDR2 as SYDVKM. The CDR3 DNA reads TGTGCCAGCAGTTCAGGGAAGGGAGAGACCCAGTACTTC. It yields the protein CASSSGKGETQYF.

The chain recombines TRBV3-1 (or the pseudogene TRBV3-2) with TRBJ1-1, with TRBD1 identical over 10 bases. Germline V CDR1 and CDR2: LGHDT, YNNKEL (reference sequence). With V trimmed by 3 bases and J by 0 bases, 4 bases remained unmatched. CDR3 size: 16 residues. DNA for the CDR3: TGTGCCAGCAGCCATGGGACAGGGGCGATGAACACTGAAGCTTTCTTT. This translates into CASSHGTGAMNTEAFF.

The chain couples TRBV9 to TRBJ1-3, with D possibly matching TRBD1 (5 bases). Germline V gives CDR1 SGDLS, CDR2 YYNGEE. The CDR3 extends over 16 amino acids. V lost 2 bases and J 2 bases, leaving 14 bases between the germline ends. The CDR3 DNA reads TGTGCCAGCAGCGTGACCCCAGGGTTGGCTGGAAACACCATATATTTT. It is translated as CASSVTPGLAGNTIYF.

The chain couples TRBV24-1 to TRBJ2-1; 14 nucleotides agree with TRBD2. The CDR3 consists of 16 residues. Trimming took 4 bases from V and 8 from J; bases not matched to a gene: 6. Germline values: CDR1 KGHDR, CDR2 SFDVKD. CDR3 sequence reads: CATSDPGTSGSDEQFF. The CDR3 nucleotides read TGTGCCACCAGTGACCCCGGGACTAGCGGGAGTGATGAGCAGTTCTTC.

The chain uses TRBV6-6 and TRBJ1-2, with 9 bases fitting TRBD1. Germline assignment: CDR1 MNHNY and CDR2 SVGAGI (reference sequence). The V gene end was trimmed by 4 bases and the J gene end by 7 bases; junction bases not matched to a gene: 4. The CDR3 length is 13 residues. The CDR3 reads CASSSTGGFGYTF. CDR3 bases: TGTGCCAGCAGTTCGACAGGGGGGTTTGGCTACACCTTC.

This rearrangement joins TRBV10-2 to TRBJ1-6, with D perhaps matching TRBD1 (6 bases). This CDR3 contains 11 residues. Germline assignment: CDR1 WSHSY and CDR2 SAAADI. The V end was cut by 5 bases, the J end by 15 bases, with 11 bases between. The CDR3 bases are TGCGCCAGCAGTAATGACAGGCTCCTCCACTTT. Amino acids: CASSNDRLLHF.

V and J are TRBV5-1 and TRBJ2-5; the match to TRBD1 covers 9 bases. V lost 4 bases, J lost 5 bases, and 6 bases stayed unmatched. CDR1 SGHRS and CDR2 YFSETQ come from the germline V gene. The CDR3 length is 14 residues. This CDR3 is CASSPVGTGETQYF. The CDR3 DNA reads TGCGCCAGCAGCCCCGTGGGGACAGGGGAGACCCAGTACTTC. The complete variable domain, with remaining parts taken from reference TRBV5-1 and TRBJ2-5, reads KAGVTQTPRYLIKTRGQQVTLSCSPISGHRSVSWYQQTPGQGLQFLFEYFSETQRNKGNFPGRFSGRQFSNSRSEMNVSTLELGDSALYLCASSPVGTGETQYFGPGTRLLVL.

V and J are TRBV27 and TRBJ1-5; 7 bases align to TRBD1. Per the germline V gene, CDR1 is MNHEY and CDR2 is SMNVEV (reference sequence). CDR3 length equals 14 residues. Trimming removed 3 bases from V and 4 bases from J; junction bases left unmatched: 3. CDR3 loop: CASSLGQPNQPQHF. As DNA, the CDR3 is TGTGCCAGCAGTTTGGGACAGCCAAATCAGCCCCAGCATTTT.

The chain carries TRBV15 and TRBJ1-5; D is perhaps TRBD1 (6 bases). Trimming took 3 bases from V and 6 from J, leaving 12 bases between them. The CDR3 spans 14 residues. The germline gives CDR1 LNHNV, CDR2 YYDKDF (reference sequence). The CDR3 reads CATSSGGASQPQHF. In DNA form, the CDR3 reads TGTGCCACCAGCAGCGGGGGGGCGAGTCAGCCCCAGCATTTT.

This sequence joins TRBV7-9 and TRBJ1-1, with 11 positions matching TRBD1. This CDR3 is 16 amino acids long. The V gene end was trimmed by 2 bases and the J gene end by 5 bases; junction bases not matched to a gene: 7. Germline V CDR1 and CDR2: SEHNR, FQNEAQ (reference sequence). Here the CDR3 DNA reads TGTGCCAGCAGCTTAATGATCGGGACAGGGGGTACTGAAGCTTTCTTT. This gives the protein CASSLMIGTGGTEAFF.

CDR3 residues: CASADRGDSEQYF. The CDR3 region has the DNA TGTGCCAGCGCCGACAGGGGTGATAGCGAGCAGTACTTC. This sequence joins TRBV28 and TRBJ2-7, with 8 bases that match TRBD1. The CDR3 extends over 13 amino acids. Germline CDR1 and CDR2: MDHEN and SYDVKM. Trimming at V came to 8 bases and at J to 6 bases, leaving 9 bases not matched to a gene.

Here the CDR3 DNA reads TGTGCCAGCAGTGAGGACAGGGTGACAGATACGCAGTATTTT. Translating it yields CASSEDRVTDTQYF. The V gene is TRBV6-4, the J gene TRBJ2-3, with TRBD1 matching over 8 bases. The length of the CDR3 is 14 residues. Germline CDR1 reads MRHNA; CDR2 reads SNTAGT. J was trimmed by 3 bases and V by 3 bases; bases with no gene match: 2.

The chain joins TRBV19 to TRBJ2-5, with D perhaps TRBD1 (6 bases). V gave up 7 bases and J gave up 5 bases, with 8 bases separating them. This CDR3 spans 11 amino acids. CDR1 and CDR2 from the germline V gene are LNHDA and SQIVND (reference sequence). CDR3 amino acids: CASTQGETQYF. Written as DNA, the CDR3 is TGTGCCAGTACCCAGGGGGAGACCCAGTACTTC.

The gene calls are TRBV27 and TRBJ2-7, with 8 bases lining up with TRBD1. The CDR3 totals 15 residues. The germline gives CDR1 MNHEY, CDR2 SMNVEV (reference sequence). Trimming cost V 0 bases and J 7 bases; bases outside gene matches: 8. CDR3: CASSLSIQGASEQYF. The DNA of the CDR3 is TGTGCCAGCAGTTTATCGATCCAGGGGGCGTCTGAGCAGTACTTC.

The chain employs TRBV2 and TRBJ1-5, with D perhaps TRBD1 (6 bases). This CDR3 has 14 residues. Trimming pared 5 bases from V and 4 bases from J, leaving 12 bases between. Germline V lookup: CDR1 SNHLY, CDR2 FYNNEI. CDR3 protein: CASSTEGGNQPQHF. The CDR3, as DNA: TGTGCCAGCAGTACGGAGGGGGGGAATCAGCCCCAGCATTTT.

The chain joins TRBV18 to TRBJ2-1, with 10 bases identical to TRBD2. CDR3 length equals 16 residues. With 2 bases clipped from V and 9 bases from J, the junction kept 10 bases outside the gene matches. Germline values: CDR1 KGHSH, CDR2 LQKENI. The CDR3 DNA is TGTGCCAGCTCACCAGTAGGGCTAGCGGGAGAATTTGAGCAGTTCTTC. This gives the protein CASSPVGLAGEFEQFF.

V and J are TRBV5-1 and TRBJ1-2; 7 nucleotides line up with TRBD1. Germline assignment: CDR1 SGHRS and CDR2 YFSETQ. V was clipped by 4 bases and J by 1 base; unmatched bases: 10. The CDR3 covers 16 residues. The CDR3 DNA follows: TGCGCCAGCAGCGGAACGACAGGGAGTAATAACTATGGCTACACCTTC. Amino acid sequence: CASSGTTGSNNYGYTF.

V gene TRBV7-6 combines with J gene TRBJ2-3; 10 nucleotides line up with TRBD2. The ends lost 0 bases at V and 0 bases at J; junction bases unmatched: 3. Per the germline V gene, CDR1 is SGHVS and CDR2 is FNYEAQ. This CDR3 comprises 17 residues. The DNA for the CDR3 is TGTGCCAGCAGCTTAGCGGGACTAGCGACTAGCACAGATACGCAGTATTTT. The encoded protein is CASSLAGLATSTDTQYF.